One sample yielded the 26 T cell receptor beta chains listed below, sequenced in a study of tumor and adjacent non-tumor tissue in lung cancer. No cell sorting was done before RNA was extracted from the tissue. More than 3 cm separated this lung sample from the edge of the tumor. TCRbeta libraries were built with three rounds of nested PCR, modified from ARM-PCR. From the multiplex PCR reads, TCRdb called clonotypes with MiXCR, one entry per CDR3 protein. The table records tens of thousands of distinct CDR3 sequences, around 67% of them present only once. Specimen: distant non-tumor lung tissue. Source of these receptors: a woman aged 35 to 49 with non-small cell lung cancer.

On this clonotype itself: Since the CDR3 does not end with the conserved phenylalanine or tryptophan, this likely comes from a read error. This chain links TRBV11-2 with TRBJ2-6; the D is unclear. This CDR3 has 16 residues. Per germline, CDR1 SGHAT and CDR2 FQNNGV. The CDR3 loop is CASSRSDLSGANVLTS. CDR3 sequence (DNA): TGTGCGAGCAGCCGGTCAGACCTCTCTGGGGCCAACGTCCTGACTTCC.

This clonotype came up a few times. V gene TRBV11-3 combines with J gene TRBJ2-5; D may be TRBD2 (6 bases). The germline V and J ends were trimmed by 10 bases and 4 bases, with 19 bases remaining between them. The CDR3 covers 14 residues. Germline CDR1 and CDR2: SGHNT and YENEEA. The CDR3 is CAKSLYTSSETQYF. For the CDR3, the DNA is TGTGCCAAGAGCTTATATACTAGCTCAGAGACCCAGTACTTC.

About this clonotype itself: The junction does not match germline at one end; this may be a read error. The chain links TRBV6-1 to TRBJ2-7; 7 nucleotides match TRBD2. CDR1 MNHNS and CDR2 SASEGT come from the germline V gene. This CDR3 is 14 amino acids long. CDR3 in DNA: TGTGCTAGCAGTGATGAAGCGGGGTCCCACGAGCAGTACTTC. Its protein is CASSDEAGSHEQYF.

Only a few counts were recorded for this clonotype. This may be a read error, as it is one base from a much larger clone. The chain combines TRBV6-6 with TRBJ2-3; perhaps TRBD2 as D (6 bases). The germline V gene has CDR1 MNHNY and CDR2 SVGAGI (reference sequence). This CDR3 has 16 residues. The CDR3 nucleotides are TGTGCCAGCAGTTACGGGCGACATACTAGCACAGATATGCAGTATTTT. Translation: CASSYGRHTSTDMQYF.

The CDR3 region is CASSLDSRRGGTQYF. The CDR3 DNA sequence: TGTGCCAGCAGTTTGGACTCGCGGCGAGGTGGTACGCAGTATTTT. V is TRBV6-2 or TRBV6-3 and J is TRBJ2-3; maybe TRBD2 (5 bases). The CDR3 is 15 amino acids. Trimming shortened V by 4 bases and J by 8 bases, and 19 bases separated the two germline ends. Per germline, CDR1 MNHEY and CDR2 SVGEGT.

About this clonotype itself: A junction boundary mismatches the germline segment, possibly from a read error. The chain is built from TRBV6-5 and TRBJ1-5; D is undetermined. CDR3 length: 14 amino acids. Germline CDR1 MNHEY, CDR2 SVGAGI. CDR3 region: CATSPVRGQGPQHF. The CDR3, as DNA: TGTGCCACCAGTCCCGTTCGGGGTCAAGGGCCCCAGCATTTT.

To note about this clonotype: The junction and the germline gene differ at one end; a read error may be behind it. The chain carries TRBV19 and TRBJ1-3; D gene ambiguous. There are 16 residues in the CDR3. In germline, CDR1 is LNHDA, CDR2 SQIVND (reference sequence). For the CDR3, the DNA is TGTGCCAGTAGTATCAACGGCGCCCCCTCTGGAAACTCCATATATTTT. Translation gives CASSINGAPSGNSIYF.

This clonotype was seen ten or more times. The chain joins TRBV28 to TRBJ2-7, with 8 nucleotides matching TRBD2. In germline, CDR1 is MDHEN, CDR2 SYDVKM. Trimming at V came to 6 bases and at J to 3 bases, leaving 13 bases not matched to a gene. The CDR3 covers 16 residues. As DNA, the CDR3 is TGTGCCAGCAGCACCCCCACCGGGACTAGTATCTACGAGCAGTACTTC. Amino acid sequence: CASSTPTGTSIYEQYF.

As for this clonotype: A single base separates this from a much larger clone, so it may be a read error. The V gene is TRBV7-9, the J gene TRBJ2-5; a possible D gene is TRBD2 (5 bases). The germline CDR1 and CDR2 sequences are SEHNR and FQNEAQ (reference sequence). The length of the CDR3 is 13 residues. CDR3 nucleotide sequence: TGTGTCAGCAGCTTAGCGTCGGAAGAGACCCAGTACTTC. Residues: CVSSLASEETQYF.

The chain is built from TRBV9 and TRBJ1-1; D ambiguous. Per germline, CDR1 SGDLS and CDR2 YYNGEE. Trimming shortened V by 0 bases and J by 1 base, and 7 bases separated the two germline ends. CDR3 length equals 14 residues. The CDR3 DNA reads as TGTGCCAGCAGCGTAGACACCCGGAACACTGAAGCTTTCTTT. This gives the protein CASSVDTRNTEAFF.

A note on this clonotype: A single base separates this from a much larger clone, so it may be a read error. The V gene is TRBV6-6, the J gene TRBJ1-2; no definite D call. The V gene's germline CDR1 is MNHNY and CDR2 SVGAGI (reference sequence). The CDR3 runs to 16 residues. Trimming cost V 5 bases and J 4 bases, with 20 bases left between them. The CDR3 DNA sequence: TGTGCCAGCAGTCACGCGATGAGAAGCACTACCTATGGCTACACCTTC. Amino acid sequence: CASSHAMRSTTYGYTF.

In its sample, this clonotype was seen a few times. Since no conserved phenylalanine or tryptophan closes the CDR3, a read error is the likely cause. The rearrangement joins TRBV11-3 to TRBJ2-1, with TRBD2 matching over 10 bases. Germline lookup yields CDR1 SGHNT and CDR2 YENEEA. Trimming cost V 5 bases and J 8 bases; bases outside gene matches: 6. There are 14 residues in the CDR3. CDR3 DNA sequence: TGTGCCAGCAGCCGAGGGCTAGCGGGGGATGAGCAGTTCCTA. It translates to CASSRGLAGDEQFL.

In the case of this clonotype: This could be a read error, since a much larger clone is one nucleotide away. The chain employs TRBV12-3 or TRBV12-4 and TRBJ1-2; 7 positions agree with TRBD1. This CDR3 has 13 amino acids. The ends lost 11 bases at V and 4 bases at J; junction bases unmatched: 10. The CDR3 DNA reads as TGTGCCGGCATCCCGGGACAGATCTATGGCTACACCTTC. Translated: CAGIPGQIYGYTF.

Ten or more counts support this clonotype. The chain has TRBV7-9 and TRBJ2-5, with D possibly being TRBD1 (5 bases). The CDR3 contains 15 residues. CDR1 and CDR2 from the germline V gene are SEHNR and FQNEAQ (reference sequence). The V gene lost 3 bases and the J gene lost 3 bases, with 14 bases spanning the gap. For the CDR3, the DNA is TGTGCCAGCAGCTTGGGGTTGACAGAGAAAGAGACCCAGTACTTC. As protein: CASSLGLTEKETQYF.

Concerning this clonotype itself: An end of the junction does not agree with germline; a read error may underlie this. The chain is built from TRBV20-1 and TRBJ2-5, with D perhaps matching TRBD1 or TRBD2 (5 bases each). This CDR3 is built from 11 residues. The germline V gene encodes CDR1 DFQATT and CDR2 SNEGSKA (reference sequence). The DNA of the CDR3 is TGCAGTGTTCAGAGGGACGGGGCCCCACGCTTC. Protein product: CSVQRDGAPRF.

As for this clonotype: A read error may explain this, as a much larger clone is one base away. This chain uses TRBV5-1 with TRBJ1-1; tentatively, D is TRBD1 (6 bases). CDR1 SGHRS and CDR2 YFSETQ come from the germline V gene. Trimming left V 4 bases short and J 11 bases short, with 12 bases between. The CDR3 has 11 amino acids. CDR3 in DNA: TGCGCCAGCAGCCATGGGACAATGGCTTTCTTT. Its translation: CASSHGTMAFF. The entire variable domain, with the rest obtained from reference TRBV5-1 and TRBJ1-1, is as follows: KAGVTQTPRYLIKTRGQQVTLSCSPISGHRSVSWYQQTPGQGLQFLFEYFSETQRNKGNFPGRFSGRQFSNSRSEMNVSTLELGDSALYLCASSHGTMAFFGQGTRLTVV.

At least ten counts were recorded for this clonotype. A much larger clonotype is one base distant, so this may be a read error. The rearrangement links TRBV20-1 to TRBJ2-1; TRBD2 matches 9 bases. Germline V gene lookup returns CDR1 DFQATT and CDR2 SNEGSKA (reference sequence). The CDR3 sequence is 16 residues long. CDR3 bases: TGCAGTGCTAACACTTTGAGCGGGGGGAACTACAATGAGCAGTCCTTC. It is translated as CSANTLSGGNYNEQSF.

As concerns this clonotype: A junction boundary mismatches the germline segment, possibly from a read error. V is TRBV6-5 and J is TRBJ1-5; 7 nucleotides align to TRBD1. Germline V gene sequence: CDR1 MNHEY, CDR2 SVGAGI. The CDR3 totals 15 residues. The DNA of the CDR3 is TGTTCCAGCAGTTCAACAACAGGGGTCGATCAGCCCCAACATTTC. Residues: CSSSSTTGVDQPQHF.

In the case of this clonotype: As the CDR3 is not closed by the conserved phenylalanine or tryptophan, this likely results from a read error. The chain employs TRBV11-2 and TRBJ2-5, with 7 bases matching TRBD1. The germline gives CDR1 SGHAT, CDR2 FQNNGV. The CDR3 sequence is 13 residues long. CDR3 protein: CASSLGGRETQYS. The CDR3 DNA is TGTGCAAGCAGCTTAGGGGGCCGAGAGACCCAGTACTCC.

This clonotype was seen more than once but under ten times. The chain has TRBV20-1 and TRBJ2-1; no clear D gene. Germline CDR1 DFQATT, CDR2 SNEGSKA (reference sequence). V was shortened by 1 base and J by 6 bases, with 7 bases between the two germline ends. The CDR3 loop spans 12 amino acids. CDR3 DNA: TGCAGTGCTAGAGGACGGCTCAATGAGCAGTTCTTC. Encoded protein: CSARGRLNEQFF.

The J gene is TRBJ2-7, the V gene TRBV20-1, with 9 nucleotides matching TRBD2. Germline assignment: CDR1 DFQATT and CDR2 SNEGSKA (reference sequence). This CDR3 contains 15 residues. The trim removed 0 bases at V and 7 bases at J, leaving 10 bases unmatched. CDR3 sequence: CSARDPEREAREQYF. CDR3 nucleotides: TGCAGTGCTAGAGATCCGGAGCGGGAGGCGAGGGAGCAGTACTTC.

With respect to this clonotype: This may come from a read error, since a much larger clone is one base off. The chain combines TRBV4-2 with TRBJ1-2; weak D call: TRBD1 (5 bases). Per the germline V gene, CDR1 is LGHNA and CDR2 is YNFKEQ. The CDR3 extends over 15 amino acids. CDR3 sequence reads: CASSQGGTAPYDYTF. Here the CDR3 DNA reads TGTGCCAGCAGCCAAGGGGGCACAGCCCCCTATGACTACACCTTC.

This clonotype has only a few counts. Its ends do not fully match the called genes, so a read error is possible. The chain employs TRBV7-9 and TRBJ1-5, with a weak D call TRBD1 (6 bases). The CDR3 contains 14 residues. In germline, CDR1 is SEHNR, CDR2 FQNEAQ (reference sequence). The CDR3 region is CASSLAGGPEPQRF. The DNA of the CDR3 is TGTGCCAGCAGCTTAGCGGGGGGGCCGGAGCCCCAGCGTTTT.

The chain uses TRBV11-3 and TRBJ2-7, with 8 nucleotides matching TRBD2. Germline V gene sequence: CDR1 SGHNT, CDR2 YENEEA. V lost 4 bases, J lost 9 bases, and 17 bases stayed unmatched. The CDR3 is 16 residues long. The CDR3, as DNA: TGTGCCAGCAGCTCCTCTCTTCGGGGGGGGACCCACGGGCAGTACTTC. Translating it yields CASSSSLRGGTHGQYF. The full variable domain, in which reference TRBV11-3 and TRBJ2-7 provide the parts outside the CDR3, is EAGVVQSPRYKIIEKKQPVAFWCNPISGHNTLYWYLQNLGQGPELLIRYENEEAVDDSQLPKDRFSAERLKGVDSTLKIQPAELGDSAVYLCASSSSLRGGTHGQYFGPGTRLTVT.

V and J are TRBV7-9 and TRBJ2-7; 8 nucleotides agree with TRBD1. The V gene's germline CDR1 is SEHNR and CDR2 FQNEAQ (reference sequence). V lost 8 bases and J lost 10; bases outside the gene matches: 16. This CDR3 contains 14 residues. CDR3 bases: TGTGCCAGCGGGGACAGGAGGCAAGCTACTGTACAGTACTTC. It translates to CASGDRRQATVQYF.

This clonotype has only one observation. Compared with germline, one end of the junction differs, possibly owing to a read error. V and J are TRBV6-6 and TRBJ2-2, with D perhaps assigned TRBD1 or TRBD2 (5 bases each). The CDR3 runs 16 residues. CDR1 and CDR2 from the germline V gene are MNHNY and SVGAGI (reference sequence). The CDR3 bases are TGTGCCAACAGTTATGGGGCCGGGGAGATCACCGGGGAACTGTTTTTT. It codes for CANSYGAGEITGELFF.